This entry features one T cell receptor beta chain sequence. This table comes from immunoSEQ multiplex PCR, and its TCRdb copy is limited to in-frame clones, with some not included. The repertoire consists of 37,000 or so clones, with over 75% occurring once and the leading ten covering 12%. This entry belongs to a study of blood T cell repertoires in COVID-19. For the study at large: Sample material is recorded as cDNA or gDNA derived from T cells, B-cell-depleted T cells, or PBMCs.

CDR1 SEHNR and CDR2 FQNEAQ come from the germline V gene (reference sequence). V was trimmed by 5 bases and J by 1 base, leaving 15 bases between them. CDR3 length equals 16 residues. This sequence was found in a man aged 60 to 75 with active COVID-19. The specimen was peripheral blood. The gene calls are TRBV7-9 and TRBJ1-5; a possible D gene is TRBD1 (6 bases). The CDR3 DNA is TGTGCCAGCAGCCTCACATGGGGGGGCAGCAATCAGCCCCAGCATTTT. Translating it yields CASSLTWGGSNQPQHF.